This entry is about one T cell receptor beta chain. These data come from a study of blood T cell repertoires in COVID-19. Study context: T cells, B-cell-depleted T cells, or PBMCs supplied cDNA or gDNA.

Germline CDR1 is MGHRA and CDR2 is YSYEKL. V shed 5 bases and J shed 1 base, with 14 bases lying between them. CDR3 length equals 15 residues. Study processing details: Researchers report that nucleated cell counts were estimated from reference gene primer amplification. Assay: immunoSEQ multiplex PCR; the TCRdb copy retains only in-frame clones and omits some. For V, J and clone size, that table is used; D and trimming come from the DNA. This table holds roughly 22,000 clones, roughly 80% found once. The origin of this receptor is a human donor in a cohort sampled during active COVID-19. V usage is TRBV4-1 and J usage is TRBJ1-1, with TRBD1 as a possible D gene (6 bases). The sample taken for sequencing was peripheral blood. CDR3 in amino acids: CASSSYRDSNTEAFF. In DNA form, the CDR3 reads TGCGCCAGCAGCTCGTACAGGGATTCGAACACTGAAGCTTTCTTT.